The subject of this entry is one T cell receptor (beta chain). Its antigen is currently not known. No much larger clone is present one base from it, and per-base qualities are unavailable. The CDR3 runs 13 residues from the cysteine to the phenylalanine. The CDR3 DNA has 39 bases and is translated from base 1. Germline trimming amounts to 4 bases on V and 8 bases on J, with 5 as the count of junction bases outside the gene matches. CDR1 and CDR2 (LNHDA, SQIVND) derive from the germline V gene (reference sequence). CD8 naive samples were obtained by positive selection for CCR7 among CD45RO-negative cells, yielding a CD45RA+CCR7+ population from which TemRA cells were excluded. Healthy HIV-negative adults with no recently reported acute infections or vaccinations were included as donors. Only Caucasian adults living in Nashville, Tennessee, USA were represented among the donors. Blood was obtained by leukapheresis, after which PBMCs were separated by Ficoll-Histopaque density gradient centrifugation and cryopreserved in liquid nitrogen vapor phase. Purity and quantity of every magnetically sorted T cell population were checked by analytical flow cytometry. Genomic DNA was isolated from every sorted fraction and measured by UV absorbance on a Nanodrop 2000c.

This sample was taken from a study of shared clonotypes between healthy human individuals (dated by TCRdb to the early 2020s). As for the study more broadly: Two women and three men aged 18 to 49 years were included in the cohort. Per donor, three plates each were used for CD4 naive and CD4 memory, two for CD8 naive, and one for CD8 memory. Blood TCR repertoires of roughly five healthy adults were deeply sequenced to estimate repertoire size and the extent of clonotype sharing between individuals. To increase sequencing depth and limit assay-specific biases, different laboratories used diverse techniques to prepare libraries and sequence TCR repertoires. Between about 0.8 and 9 billion PBMCs per donor were obtained by leukapheresis. Points the paper makes about the study in general: Naive subsets generally had larger estimated clonotype richness than memory subsets. Rarefaction of sorted-subset datasets indicated incomplete sequencing despite the large sequencing depth. Sampling was limited to blood, and TCR repertoires in tissue likely differ from TCR repertoires in blood. Because the study included a small number of donors, the genetic and exposure-history diversity represented was limited. Compared with non-shared clonotypes, the clonotypes found in all four sorted-subset donors had higher generation probabilities. About 5% of naive CD4, around 3.6% of naive CD8, about 2.1% of memory CD4, and 0.35% to 0.5% of memory CD8 clonotypes were shared across several donors. Based on pairwise subsampling, the degree of clonotype sharing among donors was expected to be affected by sequencing depth.

Using the deep immunoSEQ assay, multiplex PCR amplified TCR CDR3 regions from genomic DNA. For each cell subset, the extracted genomic DNA was distributed evenly across all wells of several immunoSEQ 96-well plates, and each plate served as one replicate. Each replicate PCR for sorted subsets received roughly 200 ng genomic DNA, equal to around 32,000 T cell genomes. The purified libraries were quantified using a Qubit 3.0 fluorometer, sized with a Bioanalyzer 2100, and then quantified again using the KAPA Library Quantification kit. Every immunoSEQ 96-well plate was sequenced on a separate single-read 150-cycle Illumina NextSeq 550 flow cell. In the original analysis: The immunoSEQ output contained only junctional sequences without quality scores, so filtering could not match that applied to full-length reads. To assign V/J genes and CDR3, sequences were annotated using PyIR, a Python wrapper for IgBLAST v1.9, with IMGT germline references. Reads were removed for weak V/J assignments (E-value above 1e-6), missing CDR3, stop codons, out-of-frame junctions, or ambiguous translated residues. A V3J clonotype was defined by an identical inferred V gene, J gene, and CDR3 amino acid sequence. Percentage overlap between repertoires was calculated by dividing the number of shared unique clonotypes by the size of the smaller repertoire. Richness of each repertoire was evaluated using RTK rarefaction, the Chao1 estimator, and Recon v2.1 estimates of unobserved clonotypes. OLGA was used to compute generation probabilities for all TCRbeta clonotypes that the gDNA method yielded from a handful of donors. TCRdb mirrors the immuneACCESS table, restricted to in-frame sequences. Some clones are absent from its copies; in checked studies, under half trace to an unresolved V gene, and the reason for the others is unknown. V, J and clone size are taken as reported in that table, and D and trimming were inferred from the DNA itself. This sample holds around 600,000 clones; approximately 96% were observed only once. The biggest ten clones account for approximately 0.12% of the sample.

This receptor was taken from a woman in her twenties or thirties in good health. Specimen: naive CD8+ T cells sorted from blood. The meaning of the sample's cell subset or site label: CD45RA+CCR7+. This receptor chain uses TRBV19 and TRBJ2-1; 7 junctional bases match TRBD2. The bases read TGTGCCAGTAGTAGCGGGAGAGGCTATGAGCAGTTCTTC. This translates into CASSSGRGYEQFF.